Sequencing of this T cell receptor (beta chain) was carried out in a study of blood T cell repertoires in COVID-19. As handled by the study authors: The assay estimated nucleated cells by amplifying reference gene primers. The repertoire was sequenced with immunoSEQ multiplex PCR; TCRdb's copy has only in-frame clones and lacks some. The V and J calls and the clone size are those of that table, but D and trimming were determined from the DNA. The table includes around 80,000 clones, 82% detected once. The germline V gene has CDR1 SGHVS and CDR2 FNYEAQ. There are 19 residues in the CDR3. V shed 2 bases, J shed 2 bases, and the junction held 15 bases outside the gene matches.

This TCR derives from a human donor in a cohort sampled during active COVID-19. The specimen sequenced was peripheral blood. This sequence joins TRBV7-6 and TRBJ2-1, with TRBD2 identical over 7 bases. CDR3 in amino acids: CASSLIGGRPGETYNEQFF. Here the CDR3 DNA reads TGTGCCAGCAGCTTAATCGGGGGGAGGCCGGGGGAGACCTACAATGAGCAGTTCTTC.